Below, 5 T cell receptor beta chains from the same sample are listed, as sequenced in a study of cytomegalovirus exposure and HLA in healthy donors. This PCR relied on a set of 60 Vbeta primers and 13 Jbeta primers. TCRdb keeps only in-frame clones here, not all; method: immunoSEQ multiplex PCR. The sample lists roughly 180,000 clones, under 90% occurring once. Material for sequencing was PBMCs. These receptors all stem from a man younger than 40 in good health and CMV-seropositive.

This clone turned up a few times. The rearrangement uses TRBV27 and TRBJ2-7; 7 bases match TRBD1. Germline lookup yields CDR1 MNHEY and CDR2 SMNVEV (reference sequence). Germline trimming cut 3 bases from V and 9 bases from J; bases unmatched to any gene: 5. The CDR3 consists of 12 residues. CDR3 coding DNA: TGTGCCAGCAGTTTCAAAGGGGGCCGGCAGTACTTC. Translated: CASSFKGGRQYF.

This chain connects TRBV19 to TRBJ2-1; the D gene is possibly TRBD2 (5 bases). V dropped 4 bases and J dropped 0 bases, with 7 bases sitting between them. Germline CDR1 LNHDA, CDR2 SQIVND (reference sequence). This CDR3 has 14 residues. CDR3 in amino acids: CASSTTSSYNEQFF. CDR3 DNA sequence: TGTGCCAGTAGTACTACTAGCTCCTACAATGAGCAGTTCTTC.

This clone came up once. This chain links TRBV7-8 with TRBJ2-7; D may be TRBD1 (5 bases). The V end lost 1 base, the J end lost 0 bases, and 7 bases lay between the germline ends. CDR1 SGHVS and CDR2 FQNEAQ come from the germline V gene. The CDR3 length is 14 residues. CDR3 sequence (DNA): TGTGCCAGCAGCTTAGACAGGTACTCCTACGAGCAGTACTTC. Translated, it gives CASSLDRYSYEQYF.

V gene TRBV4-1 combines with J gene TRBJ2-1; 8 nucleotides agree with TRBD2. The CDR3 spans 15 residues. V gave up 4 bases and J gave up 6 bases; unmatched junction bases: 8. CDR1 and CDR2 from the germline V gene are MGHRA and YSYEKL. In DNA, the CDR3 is TGCGCCAGCAGCCCCACGGGGGGGCTTCGCAATGAGCAGTTCTTC. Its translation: CASSPTGGLRNEQFF.

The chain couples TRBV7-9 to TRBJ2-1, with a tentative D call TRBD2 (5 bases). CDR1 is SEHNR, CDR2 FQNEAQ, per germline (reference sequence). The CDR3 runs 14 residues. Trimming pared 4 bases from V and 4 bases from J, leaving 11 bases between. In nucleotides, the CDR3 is TGTGCCAGCAGCTCCGGACTGGGGTACAATGAGCAGTTCTTC. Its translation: CASSSGLGYNEQFF.